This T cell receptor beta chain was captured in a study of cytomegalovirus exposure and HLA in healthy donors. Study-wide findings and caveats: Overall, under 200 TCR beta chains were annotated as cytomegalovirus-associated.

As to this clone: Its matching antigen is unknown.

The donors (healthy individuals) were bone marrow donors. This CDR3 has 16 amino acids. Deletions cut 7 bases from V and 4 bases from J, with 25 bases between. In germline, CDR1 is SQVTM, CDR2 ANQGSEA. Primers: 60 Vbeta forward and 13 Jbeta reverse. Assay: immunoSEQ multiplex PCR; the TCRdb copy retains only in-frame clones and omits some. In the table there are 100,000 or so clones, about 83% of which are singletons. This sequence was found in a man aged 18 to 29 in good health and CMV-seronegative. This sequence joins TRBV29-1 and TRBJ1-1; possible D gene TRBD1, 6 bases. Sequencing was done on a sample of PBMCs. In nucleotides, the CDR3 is TGCAGCGCCTCGCGTTGGATAGGGGGTGAGGGCACTGAAGCTTTCTTT. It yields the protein CSASRWIGGEGTEAFF. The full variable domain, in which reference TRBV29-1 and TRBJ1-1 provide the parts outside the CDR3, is SAVISQKPSRDICQRGTSLTIQCQVDSQVTMMFWYRQQPGQSLTLIATANQGSEATYESGFVIDKFPISRPNLTFSTLTVSNMSPEDSSIYLCSASRWIGGEGTEAFFGQGTRLTVV.